This TCR beta chain was sequenced during a study of T-cell memory formation after mild COVID-19. Study at large: TCR clustering was largely donor specific. Regarding the study as a whole: Of the contracting clones, CD4+ ones lay mainly in CM and EM, and CD8+ ones in EMRA. Pre-infection memory contained some responding clones, which suggested that cross-reactive memory had joined.

A 5'RACE reaction primed in the constant segment made cDNA libraries of TCR alpha and TCR beta, and these carried sample barcodes and UMIs. Each CDR3 protein gets one entry after TCRdb re-called the 5' RACE reads with MiXCR. Among about 410,000 distinct CDR3 sequences listed, 18% were seen once. The CDR3 sequence is 12 residues long. The V gene's germline CDR1 is DFQATT and CDR2 SNEGSKA (reference sequence). V lost 1 base and J 12 bases, leaving 15 bases between the germline ends. Remarks on this clonotype: The antigen remains unidentified.

The material sequenced was PBMCs or a T cell subset sorted from them (not recorded which). The sequence was collected from a man aged 18 to 30 who had mild COVID-19 (a few samples of this study predate the infection). Cell type and time point are not known. The chain is built from TRBV20-1 and TRBJ1-2, with TRBD1 as a possible D gene (5 bases). The CDR3 DNA is TGCAGTGCTAGAGTTGTGAGAGGGGTGGACACCTTC. It is translated as CSARVVRGVDTF.